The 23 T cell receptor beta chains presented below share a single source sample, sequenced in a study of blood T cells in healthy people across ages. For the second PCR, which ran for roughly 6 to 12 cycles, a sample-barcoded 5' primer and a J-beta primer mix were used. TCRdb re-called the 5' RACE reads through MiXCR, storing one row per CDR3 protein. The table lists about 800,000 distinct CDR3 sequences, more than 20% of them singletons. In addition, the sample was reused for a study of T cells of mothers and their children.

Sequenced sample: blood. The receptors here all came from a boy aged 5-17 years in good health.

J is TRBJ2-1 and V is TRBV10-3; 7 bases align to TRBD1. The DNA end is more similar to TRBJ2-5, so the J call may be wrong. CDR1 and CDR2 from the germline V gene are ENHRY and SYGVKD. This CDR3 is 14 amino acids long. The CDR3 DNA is TGTGCCATCAGTGGGAAGGGGGCTCAAGAGACCCAGTACTTC. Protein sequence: CAISGKGAQETQYF.

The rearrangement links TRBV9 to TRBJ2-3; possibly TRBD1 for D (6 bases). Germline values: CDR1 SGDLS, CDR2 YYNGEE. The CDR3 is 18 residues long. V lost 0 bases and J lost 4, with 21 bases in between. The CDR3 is CASSVAESRGPLADTQYF. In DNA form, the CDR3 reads TGTGCCAGCAGCGTAGCAGAAAGCAGGGGACCCCTCGCAGATACGCAGTATTTT.

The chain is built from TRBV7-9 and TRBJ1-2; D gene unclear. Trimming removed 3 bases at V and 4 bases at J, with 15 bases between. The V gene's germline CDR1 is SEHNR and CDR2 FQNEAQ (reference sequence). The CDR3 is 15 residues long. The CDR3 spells CASSLGAKDPYGYTF. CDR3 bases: TGTGCCAGCAGCTTGGGAGCTAAGGATCCCTATGGCTACACCTTC.

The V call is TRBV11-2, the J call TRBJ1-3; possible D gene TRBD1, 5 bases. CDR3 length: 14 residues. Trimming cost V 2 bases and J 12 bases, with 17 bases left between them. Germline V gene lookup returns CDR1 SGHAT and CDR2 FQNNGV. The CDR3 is CASSLTRGAEGIYF. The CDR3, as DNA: TGTGCCAGCAGCTTAACCAGAGGGGCCGAAGGCATATATTTT.

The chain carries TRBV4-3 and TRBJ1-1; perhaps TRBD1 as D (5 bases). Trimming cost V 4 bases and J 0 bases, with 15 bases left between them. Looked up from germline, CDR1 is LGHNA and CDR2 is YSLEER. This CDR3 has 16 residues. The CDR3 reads CASSPGSQGLNTEAFF. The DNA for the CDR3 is TGCGCCAGCAGCCCAGGTTCCCAGGGACTGAACACTGAAGCTTTCTTT.

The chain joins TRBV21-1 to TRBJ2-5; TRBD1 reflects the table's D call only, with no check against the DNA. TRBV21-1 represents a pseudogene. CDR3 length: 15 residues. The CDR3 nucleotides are TGTGCCAGCAGGGACGGACAGGGGCCGGGGGAGACCCAGTACTTC. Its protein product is CASRDGQGPGETQYF.

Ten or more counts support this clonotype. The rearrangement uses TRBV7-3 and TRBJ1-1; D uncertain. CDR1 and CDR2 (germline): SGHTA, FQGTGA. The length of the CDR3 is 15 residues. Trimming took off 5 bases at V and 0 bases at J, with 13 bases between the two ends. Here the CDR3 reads CASSLVSGVNTEAFF. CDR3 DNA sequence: TGTGCCAGCAGCCTGGTTTCCGGGGTGAACACTGAAGCTTTCTTT.

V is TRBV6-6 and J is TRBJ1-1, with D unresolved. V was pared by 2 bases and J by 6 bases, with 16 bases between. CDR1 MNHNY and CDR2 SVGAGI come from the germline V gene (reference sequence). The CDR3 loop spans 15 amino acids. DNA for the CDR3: TGTGCCAGCAGTTACCCCGGCCCGGTAGGCGCTGAAGCTTTCTTT. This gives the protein CASSYPGPVGAEAFF.

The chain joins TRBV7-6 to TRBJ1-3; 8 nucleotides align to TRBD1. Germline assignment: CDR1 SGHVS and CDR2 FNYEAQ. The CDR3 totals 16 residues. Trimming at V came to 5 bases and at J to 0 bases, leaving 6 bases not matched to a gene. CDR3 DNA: TGTGCCAGCAGCAAAGCGGGACAGGACTCTGGAAACACCATATATTTT. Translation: CASSKAGQDSGNTIYF. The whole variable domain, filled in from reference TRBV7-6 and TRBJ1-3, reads GAGVSQSPRYKVTKRGQDVALRCDPISGHVSLYWYRQALGQGPEFLTYFNYEAQQDKSGLPNDRFSAERPEGSISTLTIQRTEQRDSAMYRCASSKAGQDSGNTIYFGEGSWLTVV.

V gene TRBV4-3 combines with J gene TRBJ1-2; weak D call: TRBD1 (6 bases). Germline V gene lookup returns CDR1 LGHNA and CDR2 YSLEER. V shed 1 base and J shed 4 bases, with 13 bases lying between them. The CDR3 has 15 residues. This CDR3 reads CASSQAQWGAYGYTF. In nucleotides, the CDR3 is TGCGCCAGCAGCCAAGCCCAATGGGGGGCCTATGGCTACACCTTC.

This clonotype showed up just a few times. The CDR3 DNA is TGTGCCAGCAGCTTATTAGGTGCTAGCGGGGGTGGAGAGACCCAGTACTTC. Protein product: CASSLLGASGGGETQYF. The chain has TRBV7-3 and TRBJ2-5, with 10 positions matching TRBD2. Trimming cost V 2 bases and J 4 bases; bases outside gene matches: 10. Germline-derived CDR1 and CDR2 are SGHTA and FQGTGA. The CDR3 is 17 residues long.

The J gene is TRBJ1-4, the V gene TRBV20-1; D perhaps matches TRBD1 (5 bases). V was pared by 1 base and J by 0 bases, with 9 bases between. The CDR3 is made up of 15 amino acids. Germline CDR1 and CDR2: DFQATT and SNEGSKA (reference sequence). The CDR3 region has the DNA TGCAGTGCTAGAGTCCAGACAGCAACTAATGAAAAACTGTTTTTT. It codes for CSARVQTATNEKLFF.

The CDR3 coding sequence is TGTGCCAGCAGTTCAGGGGCAGGGGCCCTCCCCGCCAGCTATGGCTACACCTTC. Translated, it gives CASSSGAGALPASYGYTF. The genes are TRBV28 and TRBJ1-2; D is perhaps TRBD1 (6 bases). There are 18 residues in the CDR3. The germline V and J ends were trimmed by 4 bases and 4 bases, with 25 bases remaining between them. Per germline, CDR1 MDHEN and CDR2 SYDVKM.

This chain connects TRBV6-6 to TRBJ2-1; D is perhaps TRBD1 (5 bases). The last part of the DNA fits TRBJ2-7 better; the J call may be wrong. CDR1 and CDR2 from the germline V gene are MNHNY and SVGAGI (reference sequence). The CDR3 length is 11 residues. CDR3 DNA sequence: TGTGCCAGCTACCAGGGCTACGAGCAGTACTTC. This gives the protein CASYQGYEQYF.

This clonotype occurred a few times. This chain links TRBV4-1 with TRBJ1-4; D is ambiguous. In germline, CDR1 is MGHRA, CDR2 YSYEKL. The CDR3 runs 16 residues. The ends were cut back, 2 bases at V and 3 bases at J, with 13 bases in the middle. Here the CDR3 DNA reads TGCGCCAGCAGCCAATCGACGGTCCACTCTAATGAAAAACTGTTTTTT. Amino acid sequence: CASSQSTVHSNEKLFF.

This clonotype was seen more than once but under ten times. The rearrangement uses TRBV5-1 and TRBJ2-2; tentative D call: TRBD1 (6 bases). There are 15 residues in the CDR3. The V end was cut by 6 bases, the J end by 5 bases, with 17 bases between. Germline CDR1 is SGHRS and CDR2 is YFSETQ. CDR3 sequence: CASTFVTGSTGELFF. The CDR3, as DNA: TGCGCCAGCACTTTCGTAACAGGGTCTACCGGGGAGCTGTTTTTT.

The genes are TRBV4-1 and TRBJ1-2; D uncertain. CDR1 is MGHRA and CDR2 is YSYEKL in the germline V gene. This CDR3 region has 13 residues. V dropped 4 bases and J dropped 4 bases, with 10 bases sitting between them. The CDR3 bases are TGCGCCAGCAGCCCAGACCGGACCTATGGCTACACCTTC. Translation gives CASSPDRTYGYTF.

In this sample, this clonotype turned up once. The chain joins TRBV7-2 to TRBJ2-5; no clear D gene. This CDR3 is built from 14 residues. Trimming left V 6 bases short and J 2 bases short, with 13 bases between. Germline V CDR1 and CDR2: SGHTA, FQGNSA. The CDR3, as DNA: TGTGCCAGCAGTCACCCCGGCAGGCAAGAGACCCAGTACTTC. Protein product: CASSHPGRQETQYF.

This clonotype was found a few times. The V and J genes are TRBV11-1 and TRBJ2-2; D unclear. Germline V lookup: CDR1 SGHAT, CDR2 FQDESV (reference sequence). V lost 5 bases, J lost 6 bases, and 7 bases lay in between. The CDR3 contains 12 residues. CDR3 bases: TGTGCCAGCAGCATCCTTGCCGGGGAGCTGTTTTTT. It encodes CASSILAGELFF.

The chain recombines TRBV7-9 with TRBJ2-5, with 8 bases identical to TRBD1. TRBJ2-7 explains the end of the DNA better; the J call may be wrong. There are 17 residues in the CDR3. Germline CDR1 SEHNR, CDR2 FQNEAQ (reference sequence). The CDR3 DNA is TGTGCCAGCAGCCAAACAGGGGGGAAGACTAGGGACCCCGAGCAGTACTTC. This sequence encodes CASSQTGGKTRDPEQYF.

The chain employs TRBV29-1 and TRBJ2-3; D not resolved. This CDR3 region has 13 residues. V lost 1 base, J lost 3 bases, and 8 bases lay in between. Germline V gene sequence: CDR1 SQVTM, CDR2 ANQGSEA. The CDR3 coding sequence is TGCAGCGTTGAAGGCGTCATAACAGATACGCAGTATTTT. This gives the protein CSVEGVITDTQYF.

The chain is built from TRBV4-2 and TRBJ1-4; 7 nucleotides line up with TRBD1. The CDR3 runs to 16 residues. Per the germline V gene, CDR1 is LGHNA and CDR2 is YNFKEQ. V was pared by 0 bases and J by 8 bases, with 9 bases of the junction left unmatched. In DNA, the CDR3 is TGTGCCAGCAGCCAAGATTCGGCAGGGGGATTAGAAAAACTGTTTTTT. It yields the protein CASSQDSAGGLEKLFF.

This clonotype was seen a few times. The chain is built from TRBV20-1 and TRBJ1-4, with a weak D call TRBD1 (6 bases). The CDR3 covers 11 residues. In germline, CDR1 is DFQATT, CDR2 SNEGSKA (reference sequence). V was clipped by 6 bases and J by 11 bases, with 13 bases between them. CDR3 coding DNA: TGCAGTGCCCCGGACAGTGTGAAACTGTTTTTT. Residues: CSAPDSVKLFF.